A single TCR beta chain is shown here with its context. Its specificity is unknown. Primers included in the PCR were 60 Vbeta and 13 Jbeta primers. Clones were read by immunoSEQ multiplex PCR, and TCRdb kept only the in-frame ones, dropping some. The table includes about 150,000 clones, more than 70% detected once. The sample belongs to a study of cytomegalovirus exposure and HLA in healthy donors. General observations from the study: Common viral pathogens were later found to be apparently linked to several of the most significant clusters. According to a later analysis, donors in an Asian-associated ancestry cluster reportedly had fewer N-insertions than the roughly 630-donor mean. After further analysis at a later stage, roughly 16,000 TCR beta sequences were associated with HLA alleles at 0.05 false discovery rate.

The CDR3 covers 12 residues. The V and J ends lost 5 bases and 8 bases respectively, with 12 bases between them. The germline V gene encodes CDR1 LNHDA and CDR2 SQIVND (reference sequence). The chain has TRBV19 and TRBJ1-2; D might be TRBD1 (6 bases). The sequenced sample consisted of PBMCs. This clonotype was obtained from a woman aged 40 to 49 in good health and CMV-seropositive. CDR3 loop: CASSFRGGGYTF. As DNA, the CDR3 is TGTGCCAGTAGTTTCAGGGGTGGCGGCTACACCTTC.